Below are 21 T cell receptor beta chains sequenced from a single sample in a study of memory CD4+ T cells and cytomegalovirus serostatus (dated by TCRdb to between 2018 and 2021). The library was prepared using the immunoSEQ multiplex PCR assay. This is the immuneACCESS table as TCRdb keeps it, with only in-frame sequences that have V and J called. A part of the clones is gone; compared with another copy, unresolved V genes explain less than half, and the rest is unexplained. The sample table holds about 61,000 clones, of which 82% were seen once. The biggest ten clones account for about 0.8% of the sample. Single viable CD3+CD4+CD8-CD45RO+ cells were sorted as memory CD4+ T cells on a FACSAria II. Sample: memory CD4+ T cells from blood. The receptors here all came from an adult in good health and CMV-seronegative.

The chain joins TRBV28 to TRBJ2-3; possibly TRBD2 for D (5 bases). The CDR3 is 16 amino acids. Trimming removed 1 base at V and 0 bases at J, with 11 bases between. The germline V gene encodes CDR1 MDHEN and CDR2 SYDVKM. CDR3 DNA: TGTGCCAGCAGTTTATTTGGCGGGTCTAGCACAGATACGCAGTATTTT. This sequence encodes CASSLFGGSSTDTQYF.

This chain connects TRBV7-2 to TRBJ1-2, with 11 bases aligning to TRBD1. Unmatched junction bases numbered 7, after V lost 2 bases and J lost 8 bases. The CDR3 loop spans 15 amino acids. Per germline, CDR1 SGHTA and CDR2 FQGNSA. CDR3 nucleotide sequence: TGTGCCAGCAGCTTAACAGGACAGGGGGCGAACGGCTACACCTTC. Protein: CASSLTGQGANGYTF.

The chain couples TRBV2 to TRBJ2-3, with 9 bases fitting TRBD2. V was pared by 7 bases and J by 0 bases, with 2 bases of the junction left unmatched. This CDR3 has 14 amino acids. Germline V gene data show CDR1 as SNHLY and CDR2 as FYNNEI. CDR3 DNA sequence: TGTGCCAGCATCGCGGGAGGGAGCACAGATACGCAGTATTTT. Its translation is CASIAGGSTDTQYF.

The chain has TRBV6-5 and TRBJ1-5; D might be TRBD1 (5 bases). The CDR3 has 14 amino acids. Trimming shortened V by 6 bases and J by 1 base, and 10 bases separated the two germline ends. Germline V gives CDR1 MNHEY, CDR2 SVGAGI. The CDR3 reads CASSLRASNQPQHF. CDR3 DNA sequence: TGTGCCAGCAGCCTCAGGGCAAGCAATCAGCCCCAGCATTTT.

In this sample, this clone turned up a few times. This chain connects TRBV28 to TRBJ2-3; 14 bases line up with TRBD2. CDR3 length: 15 residues. Looked up from germline, CDR1 is MDHEN and CDR2 is SYDVKM. J lost 4 bases, V lost 8 bases, and 5 bases had no gene match. CDR3 nucleotide sequence: TGTGCCAGCGTCGGGACTAGCGGGAGAGCAGATACGCAGTATTTT. It codes for CASVGTSGRADTQYF.

The genes are TRBV20-1 and TRBJ2-5; D is undetermined. This CDR3 has 10 amino acids. Germline values: CDR1 DFQATT, CDR2 SNEGSKA (reference sequence). The V end was cut by 0 bases, the J end by 4 bases, with 0 bases between. CDR3 sequence (DNA): TGCAGTGCTAGAGAAGAGACCCAGTACTTC. Translated, it gives CSAREETQYF.

The J gene is TRBJ2-1, the V gene TRBV6-6, with no clear D. The CDR3 is 14 residues long. The germline gives CDR1 MNHNY, CDR2 SVGAGI (reference sequence). The germline V and J ends were trimmed by 8 bases and 0 bases, with 11 bases remaining between them. The CDR3 DNA follows: TGTGCCAGCTCCTCGACCAGCTCCTACAATGAGCAGTTCTTC. It encodes CASSSTSSYNEQFF.

The chain carries TRBV2 and TRBJ2-1; D remains unclear. CDR1 is SNHLY, CDR2 FYNNEI, per germline. The ends were cut back, 4 bases at V and 5 bases at J, with 6 bases in the middle. CDR3 length: 12 amino acids. The CDR3 DNA reads TGTGCCAGCAGTGGGACCCACAATGAGCAGTTCTTC. Protein sequence: CASSGTHNEQFF. The entire variable domain, with the rest obtained from reference TRBV2 and TRBJ2-1, is as follows: EPEVTQTPSHQVTQMGQEVILRCVPISNHLYFYWYRQILGQKVEFLVSFYNNEISEKSEIFDDQFSVERPDGSNFTLKIRSTKLEDSAMYFCASSGTHNEQFFGPGTRLTVL.

V is TRBV12-2 and J is TRBJ2-6; the tabulated D call, TRBD2, remains unverified against the DNA. TRBV12-2 is classified as a pseudogene. This CDR3 is 20 amino acids long. Here the CDR3 DNA reads TGTGCAAGTCGCCACGGGACTAGCGGGGGACCCTACTCTGGGGCCAACGTCCTGACTTTC. The encoded protein is CASRHGTSGGPYSGANVLTF.

In this sample, this clone turned up once. The V call is TRBV7-9, the J call TRBJ2-2; tentatively, D is TRBD2 (5 bases). Germline V CDR1 and CDR2: SEHNR, FQNEAQ (reference sequence). This CDR3 comprises 15 residues. The germline V and J ends were trimmed by 5 bases and 1 base, with 11 bases remaining between them. CDR3 DNA sequence: TGTGCCAGCAGCAAAGACGCGGGGAACACCGGGGAGCTGTTTTTT. Its protein product is CASSKDAGNTGELFF.

The gene calls are TRBV15 and TRBJ2-7; 11 nucleotides line up with TRBD2. V lost 4 bases and J lost 10; bases outside the gene matches: 3. The CDR3 totals 12 residues. The germline V gene has CDR1 LNHNV and CDR2 YYDKDF (reference sequence). CDR3 DNA: TGTGCCACCAGCAAGGGACTAGCGGTTCAGTACTTC. This sequence encodes CATSKGLAVQYF.

This sequence joins TRBV18 and TRBJ2-3, with unresolved D. Deletions cut 1 base from V and 6 bases from J, with 17 bases between. The CDR3 totals 16 residues. Germline V CDR1 and CDR2: KGHSH, LQKENI. The CDR3 coding sequence is TGTGCCAGCTCACCACAGTTAAGCACACAGTCGGATACGCAGTATTTT. Residues: CASSPQLSTQSDTQYF.

The chain recombines TRBV5-1 with TRBJ1-2; D unclear. The germline V gene has CDR1 SGHRS and CDR2 YFSETQ. The CDR3 contains 15 residues. V dropped 0 bases and J dropped 0 bases, with 9 bases sitting between them. In nucleotides, the CDR3 is TGCGCCAGCAGCTTGGGTATGACGGCTAACTATGGCTACACCTTC. Its translation: CASSLGMTANYGYTF.

The chain recombines TRBV10-3 with TRBJ2-2; 11 bases are shared with TRBD2. After removal of 3 bases from V and 5 bases from J, the junction contained 8 bases not matched to a gene. The CDR3 is 17 residues long. The germline V gene has CDR1 ENHRY and CDR2 SYGVKD. CDR3 coding DNA: TGTGCCATCAGTGAATCTGTACTAGCGGGAGTTACCGGGGAGCTGTTTTTT. Protein product: CAISESVLAGVTGELFF.

This chain joins TRBV11-2 and TRBJ1-1, with D hard to call. The V gene's germline CDR1 is SGHAT and CDR2 FQNNGV. V lost 1 base and J 5 bases, leaving 8 bases between the germline ends. This CDR3 contains 13 residues. CDR3 sequence (DNA): TGTGCCAGCAGCTTAGTGACGGGGACTGAAGCTTTCTTT. Residues: CASSLVTGTEAFF.

The chain recombines TRBV6-6 with TRBJ2-1; TRBD2 aligns across 10 bases. Germline V CDR1 and CDR2: MNHNY, SVGAGI (reference sequence). The CDR3 runs to 14 residues. The junction had 4 bases not matched to a gene; V was cut back by 1 base and J by 10 bases. For the CDR3, the DNA is TGTGCCAGCAGTTACTTAGCGGGAGGCCCCGAGCAGTTCTTC. Residues: CASSYLAGGPEQFF.

The chain combines TRBV5-1 with TRBJ2-7, with D possibly being TRBD2 (6 bases). The CDR3 has 13 residues. CDR1 is SGHRS, CDR2 YFSETQ, per germline. V lost 0 bases, J lost 4 bases, and 8 bases lay in between. The DNA for the CDR3 is TGCGCCAGCAGCTTGGAAGGGAGGTACGAGCAGTACTTC. As protein: CASSLEGRYEQYF.

This sequence joins TRBV5-1 and TRBJ2-7; D possibly corresponds to TRBD1 (6 bases). V lost 0 bases and J 2 bases, leaving 9 bases between the germline ends. CDR1 SGHRS and CDR2 YFSETQ come from the germline V gene. The CDR3 covers 14 residues. CDR3 amino acids: CASSLEGDTYEQYF. Here the CDR3 DNA reads TGCGCCAGCAGCTTGGAGGGGGATACCTACGAGCAGTACTTC.

This clone came up once. This rearrangement joins TRBV30 to TRBJ2-2; tentatively, D is TRBD1 (6 bases). CDR1 is GTSNPN, CDR2 SVGIG, per germline (reference sequence). Between the trimmed V and J ends, which lost 3 bases and 6 bases, there was a span of 20 bases. The CDR3 runs to 16 residues. CDR3 sequence (DNA): TGTGCCTGGAGGACAACAGGGTCGGGGCGGGCCGGGGAGCTGTTTTTT. Translating gives CAWRTTGSGRAGELFF.

V is TRBV29-1 and J is TRBJ1-2; TRBD1 might be the D (5 bases). CDR3 size: 15 residues. With 0 bases removed from V and 7 bases from J, the gap between germline ends came to 18 bases. Germline V gene sequence: CDR1 SQVTM, CDR2 ANQGSEA. CDR3 sequence: CSVEDAGGLGLGYTF. CDR3 nucleotide sequence: TGCAGCGTTGAAGATGCTGGAGGCTTGGGGCTTGGCTACACCTTC. Full variable domain (rest looked up from reference TRBV29-1 and TRBJ1-2): SAVISQKPSRDICQRGTSLTIQCQVDSQVTMMFWYRQQPGQSLTLIATANQGSEATYESGFVIDKFPISRPNLTFSTLTVSNMSPEDSSIYLCSVEDAGGLGLGYTFGSGTRLTVV.

The V gene is TRBV28, the J gene TRBJ1-5, with a possible D match to TRBD1 (6 bases). Looked up from germline, CDR1 is MDHEN and CDR2 is SYDVKM. The V gene lost 7 bases and the J gene lost 6 bases, with 19 bases spanning the gap. This CDR3 is built from 15 residues. Written as DNA, the CDR3 is TGTGCCAGCAATTCTGGGGGGCGCTTCTTTCAGCCCCAGCATTTT. Translated: CASNSGGRFFQPQHF.